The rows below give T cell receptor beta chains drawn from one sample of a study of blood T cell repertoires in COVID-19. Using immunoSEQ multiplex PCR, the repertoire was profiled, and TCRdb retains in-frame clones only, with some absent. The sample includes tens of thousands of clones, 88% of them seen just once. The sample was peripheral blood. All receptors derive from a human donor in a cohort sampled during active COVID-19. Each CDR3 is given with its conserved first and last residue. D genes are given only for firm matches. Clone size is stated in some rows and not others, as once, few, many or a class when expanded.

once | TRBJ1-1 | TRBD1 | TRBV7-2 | CASSPRDRGTNTEAFF | TGTGCCAGCAGCCCCCGGGACAGGGGAACGAACACTGAAGCTTTCTTT
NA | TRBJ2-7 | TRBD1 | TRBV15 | CATSSSAGTGGYEQYF | TGTGCCACCAGCAGTTCTGCCGGGACAGGGGGGTACGAGCAGTACTTC
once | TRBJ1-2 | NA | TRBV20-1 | CSVRQTYGYTF | TGCAGCGTCCGCCAGACTTATGGCTACACCTTC
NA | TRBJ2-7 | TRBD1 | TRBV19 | CASSIPGQDSYEQYF | TGTGCCAGTAGTATTCCGGGACAGGACTCCTACGAGCAGTACTTC
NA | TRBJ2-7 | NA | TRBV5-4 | CASSLTDEQYF | TGTGCCAGCAGCTTAACAGACGAGCAGTACTTC
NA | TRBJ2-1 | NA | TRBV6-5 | CASSSPFRGANEQFF | TGTGCCAGCAGTTCCCCATTCCGGGGGGCCAATGAGCAGTTCTTC
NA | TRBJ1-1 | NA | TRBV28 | CASNRVLPSEAFF | TGTGCCAGCAACAGGGTATTGCCCTCTGAAGCTTTCTTT
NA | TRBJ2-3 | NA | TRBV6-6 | CASSSPSDTQYF | TGTGCCAGCAGTTCCCCCTCAGATACGCAGTATTTT
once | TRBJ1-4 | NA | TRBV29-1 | CSALPGGREKLFF | TGCAGCGCCCTACCGGGGGGCCGGGAAAAACTGTTTTTT
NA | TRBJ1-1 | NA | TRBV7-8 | CASSQTIGGGRPNTEAFF | TGTGCCAGCAGCCAGACAATAGGGGGAGGGAGACCGAACACTGAAGCTTTCTTT
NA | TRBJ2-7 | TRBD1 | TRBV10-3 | CAISDTPDRTPYEQYF | TGTGCCATCAGTGACACTCCGGACAGGACTCCCTACGAGCAGTACTTC
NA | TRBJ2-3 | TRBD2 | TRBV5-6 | CASSLVTSGGNTQYF | TGTGCCAGCAGCTTGGTCACTAGCGGGGGGAATACGCAGTATTTT
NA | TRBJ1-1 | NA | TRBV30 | CAWSPGSGLEAFF | TGTGCCTGGAGTCCGGGCAGCGGCCTTGAAGCTTTCTTT
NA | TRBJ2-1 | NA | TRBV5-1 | CASSLVGESPYNEQFF | TGCGCCAGCAGCTTGGTCGGGGAATCACCTTACAATGAGCAGTTCTTC
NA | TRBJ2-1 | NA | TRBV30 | CAWVTGPYEQFF | TGTGCCTGGGTTACAGGGCCCTATGAGCAGTTCTTC
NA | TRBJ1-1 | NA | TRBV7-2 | CASSLSGMNTEAFF | TGTGCCAGCAGCTTATCTGGCATGAACACTGAAGCTTTCTTT
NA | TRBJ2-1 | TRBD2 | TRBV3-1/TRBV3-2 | CASSQSSGGAQPGQFF | TGTGCCAGCAGCCAGTCTAGCGGGGGGGCGCAACCGGGGCAGTTCTTC
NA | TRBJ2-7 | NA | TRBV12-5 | CASGPGRGIYEQYF | TGTGCTAGTGGTCCCGGACGGGGGATCTACGAGCAGTACTTC
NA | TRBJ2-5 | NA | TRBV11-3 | CASSLRSVQETQYF | TGTGCCAGCAGCTTGAGGAGTGTCCAAGAGACCCAGTACTTC
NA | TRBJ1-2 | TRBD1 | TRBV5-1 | CASTSSGQGLYGYTF | TGCGCCAGCACATCTTCGGGACAGGGCCTCTATGGCTACACCTTC
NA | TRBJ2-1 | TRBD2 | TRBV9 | CASSVAGGVNEQFF | TGTGCCAGCAGCGTAGCCGGGGGGGTTAATGAGCAGTTCTTC
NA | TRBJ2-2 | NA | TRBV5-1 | CASSLALANTGELFF | TGCGCCAGCAGCTTGGCCCTCGCGAACACCGGGGAGCTGTTTTTT
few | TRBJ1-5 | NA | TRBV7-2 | CASSLPGPQPQHF | TGTGCCAGCAGCTTGCCAGGGCCTCAGCCCCAGCATTTT
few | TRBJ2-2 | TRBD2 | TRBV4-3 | CASSQDLGLANTGELFF | TGCGCCAGCAGCCAAGATCTCGGACTAGCGAACACCGGGGAGCTGTTTTTT
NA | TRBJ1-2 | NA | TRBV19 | CASSIEPGRSGYTF | TGTGCCAGTAGTATAGAGCCGGGAAGGAGCGGCTACACCTTC
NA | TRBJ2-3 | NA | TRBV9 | CASSGGGRLTDTQYF | TGTGCCAGCAGCGGTGGGGGCCGATTGACAGATACGCAGTATTTT
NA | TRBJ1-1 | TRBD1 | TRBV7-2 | CASSLLGTGNTEAFF | TGTGCCAGCAGCTTATTGGGGACAGGGAACACTGAAGCTTTCTTT
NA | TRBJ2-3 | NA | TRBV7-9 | CASSPGLPSRDTQYF | TGTGCCAGCAGCCCTGGACTACCCTCGCGTGATACGCAGTATTTT
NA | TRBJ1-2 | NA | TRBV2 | CASSEWAYGYTF | TGTGCCAGCAGTGAGTGGGCCTATGGCTACACCTTC
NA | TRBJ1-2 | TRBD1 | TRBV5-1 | CASSRGTGDGGGYGYTF | TGCGCCAGCAGCCGAGGGACAGGGGACGGAGGGGGCTATGGCTACACCTTC
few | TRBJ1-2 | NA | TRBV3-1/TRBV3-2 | CASSPMTRGAGYGYTF | TGTGCCAGCAGCCCCATGACCAGGGGCGCCGGCTATGGCTACACCTTC
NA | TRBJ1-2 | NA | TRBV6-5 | CASTSGGLPGGYTF | TGTGCCAGCACTAGCGGGGGACTTCCAGGGGGCTACACCTTC
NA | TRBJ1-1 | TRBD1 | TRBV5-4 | CASRVTGEGGTEAFF | TGTGCCAGCAGGGTGACAGGGGAAGGAGGCACTGAAGCTTTCTTT
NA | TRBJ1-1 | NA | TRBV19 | CASNIGVMNTEAFF | TGTGCCAGTAACATCGGGGTCATGAACACTGAAGCTTTCTTT
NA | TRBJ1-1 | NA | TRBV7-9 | CASSLGLGDTEAFF | TGTGCCAGCAGCTTAGGATTAGGGGACACTGAAGCTTTCTTT
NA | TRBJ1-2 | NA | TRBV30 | CAWRQGTLGYTF | TGTGCCTGGAGGCAGGGGACATTGGGCTACACCTTC
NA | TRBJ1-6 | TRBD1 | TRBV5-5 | CASSSGTDYSPLHF | TGTGCCAGCAGCTCCGGGACAGACTATTCACCCCTCCACTTT
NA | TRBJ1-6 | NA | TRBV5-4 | CASSLGGQYNSPLHF | TGTGCCAGCAGCTTGGGCGGCCAATATAATTCACCCCTCCACTTT